A single sample is the source of the 25 T cell receptor beta chains below, sequenced in a study of T cell repertoires in cytomegalovirus infection. No antigen is known for these receptors. TCRdb re-called the reads with MiXCR, one entry per CDR3 protein. The sample records about 46,000 distinct CDR3 sequences, about 21% being singletons. Here the sequenced sample was CD8+ T cells from cultured PBMCs, taken from culture after CMV antigen stimulation. The receptors were gathered from a human donor in good health (CMV status not recorded). Some clones in this sample may be carry-over from other donors' samples.

This chain joins TRBV6-2 or TRBV6-3 and TRBJ2-1, with 8 bases that match TRBD2. Trimming removed 5 bases from V and 0 bases from J; junction bases left unmatched: 6. This CDR3 is built from 16 residues. Germline V CDR1 and CDR2: MNHEY, SVGEGT. The chain's CDR3 is CASSKLAESSYNEQFF. The CDR3 nucleotides read TGTGCCAGCAGTAAACTAGCGGAAAGCTCCTACAATGAGCAGTTCTTC.

This clonotype was recorded many times. The rearrangement uses TRBV7-2 and TRBJ2-7, with 7 bases aligning to TRBD1. The CDR3 consists of 13 residues. With V trimmed by 5 bases and J by 3 bases, 4 bases remained unmatched. Germline assignment: CDR1 SGHTA and CDR2 FQGNSA. The chain's CDR3 is CASSSRDSYEQYF. Written as DNA, the CDR3 is TGTGCCAGCAGCAGCCGGGACAGCTACGAGCAGTACTTC.

This clonotype has only a few counts. This chain uses TRBV7-6 with TRBJ1-3, with TRBD1 identical over 7 bases. The germline V gene encodes CDR1 SGHVS and CDR2 FNYEAQ. The CDR3 is 16 amino acids. V gave up 4 bases and J gave up 1 base; unmatched junction bases: 7. The CDR3 nucleotides read TGTGCCAGCAGCTCCAACACAGGGGCATCTGGAAACACCATATATTTT. Translated: CASSSNTGASGNTIYF.

This clonotype was detected a few times. This sequence joins TRBV20-1 and TRBJ2-1; D not certain. The CDR3 has 13 amino acids. Trimming removed 3 bases from V and 6 bases from J, with 12 bases in between. CDR1 DFQATT and CDR2 SNEGSKA come from the germline V gene (reference sequence). The CDR3 sequence: CSARPLGSNEQFF. CDR3 coding DNA: TGCAGTGCTAGGCCTTTGGGCTCCAATGAGCAGTTCTTC.

The V and J genes are TRBV11-3 and TRBJ1-2; TRBD1 is a possible D gene (5 bases). The germline V and J ends were trimmed by 5 bases and 2 bases, with 9 bases remaining between them. The germline gives CDR1 SGHNT, CDR2 YENEEA. The CDR3 extends over 13 amino acids. For the CDR3, the DNA is TGTGCCAGCAGCCCGACAGCCAACTATGGCTACACCTTC. The encoded protein is CASSPTANYGYTF. Full variable domain (outside the CDR3, taken from reference TRBV11-3 and TRBJ1-2): EAGVVQSPRYKIIEKKQPVAFWCNPISGHNTLYWYLQNLGQGPELLIRYENEEAVDDSQLPKDRFSAERLKGVDSTLKIQPAELGDSAVYLCASSPTANYGYTFGSGTRLTVV.

The chain employs TRBV7-4 and TRBJ2-5, with D unresolved. The germline gives CDR1 SGHVT, CDR2 SQSDAQ. This CDR3 is built from 14 residues. V was clipped by 5 bases and J by 0 bases, with 10 bases between them. CDR3: CASSPWRDQETQYF. DNA for the CDR3: TGTGCCAGCAGCCCCTGGCGAGACCAAGAGACCCAGTACTTC.

This clonotype was observed many times. The V and J genes are TRBV7-9 and TRBJ2-1; D gene ambiguous. CDR3 size: 11 residues. Germline V gives CDR1 SEHNR, CDR2 FQNEAQ (reference sequence). V was shortened by 5 bases and J by 7 bases, with 6 bases between the two germline ends. The CDR3 DNA reads as TGTGCCAGCAGCCCCGCGAATGAGCAGTTCTTC. It yields the protein CASSPANEQFF. The entire variable domain, with the rest obtained from reference TRBV7-9 and TRBJ2-1, is as follows: DTGVSQNPRHKITKRGQNVTFRCDPISEHNRLYWYRQTLGQGPEFLTYFQNEAQLEKSRLLSDRFSAERPKGSFSTLEIQRTEQGDSAMYLCASSPANEQFFGPGTRLTVL.

This clonotype occurred many times. V and J are TRBV29-1 and TRBJ2-7; 7 positions match TRBD1. Germline CDR1 is SQVTM and CDR2 is ANQGSEA. This CDR3 comprises 13 residues. The junction had 6 bases not matched to a gene; V was cut back by 7 bases and J by 0 bases. This CDR3 reads CSAVRQGSYEQYF. CDR3 in DNA: TGCAGCGCCGTCCGACAGGGCTCCTACGAGCAGTACTTC.

As regards this clonotype: This may stem from a read error, because a much larger clone lies one nucleotide away. V is TRBV7-2 and J is TRBJ2-5; unclear D gene. The ends were cut back, 4 bases at V and 5 bases at J, with 11 bases in the middle. Germline V gene sequence: CDR1 SGHTA, CDR2 FQGNSA. The CDR3 is 13 residues long. The CDR3 DNA follows: TGTGCCAGCAGCTCGGTACTTTTGGAGACCCAGTACTTC. Its protein is CASSSVLLETQYF. The complete variable domain, with remaining parts taken from reference TRBV7-2 and TRBJ2-5, reads GAGVSQSPSNKVTEKGKDVELRCDPISGHTALYWYRQSLGQGLEFLIYFQGNSAPDKSGLPSDRFSAERTGGSVSTLTIQRTQQEDSAVYLCASSSVLLETQYFGPGTRLLVL.

This clonotype was picked up many times. The CDR3 is CASSPWGQGASSYEQYF. The CDR3 region has the DNA TGTGCCAGCAGCCCGTGGGGACAGGGGGCGAGCTCCTACGAGCAGTACTTC. The V and J genes are TRBV7-9 and TRBJ2-7, with TRBD1 matching over 12 bases. J gave up 0 bases and V 5 bases, and 8 bases lay outside the gene matches. CDR3 length: 17 residues. Germline CDR1 SEHNR, CDR2 FQNEAQ (reference sequence).

This clonotype was seen more than once but under ten times. The V gene is TRBV28, the J gene TRBJ2-6; D may be TRBD1 (5 bases). Germline V gene data show CDR1 as MDHEN and CDR2 as SYDVKM. V gave up 5 bases and J gave up 0 bases, with 29 bases separating them. This CDR3 is built from 22 residues. The CDR3 reads CASSPQVLRTLEGASGANVLTF. The CDR3 nucleotides are TGTGCCAGCAGTCCGCAAGTACTTCGGACACTTGAAGGGGCCTCTGGGGCCAACGTCCTGACTTTC.

Many counts were recorded for this clonotype. This chain uses TRBV19 with TRBJ1-1; possibly TRBD1 for D (6 bases). V lost 4 bases to trimming and J lost 1 base, with 13 bases between them. The CDR3 is made up of 15 amino acids. Germline V gene lookup returns CDR1 LNHDA and CDR2 SQIVND (reference sequence). CDR3 region: CASSTRGKGNTEAFF. For the CDR3, the DNA is TGTGCCAGTAGTACCAGGGGAAAGGGGAACACTGAAGCTTTCTTT.

The J gene is TRBJ2-3, the V gene TRBV5-5; D is ambiguous. Trimming took 1 base from V and 4 from J, leaving 4 bases between them. The CDR3 loop spans 12 amino acids. Per the germline V gene, CDR1 is SGHKS and CDR2 is YYEKEE (reference sequence). This CDR3 is CASSLFPDTQYF. DNA for the CDR3: TGTGCCAGCAGCTTGTTCCCAGATACGCAGTATTTT.

This clonotype was counted a few times. The V and J genes are TRBV12-3 or TRBV12-4 and TRBJ1-1, with D maybe TRBD1 (6 bases). V dropped 7 bases and J dropped 6 bases, with 12 bases sitting between them. This CDR3 has 12 residues. CDR3 in DNA: TGTGCCAGCACCCCCGGGGGGCCTGAAGCTTTCTTT. Translation gives CASTPGGPEAFF.

This clonotype was detected many times. The genes are TRBV12-3 or TRBV12-4 and TRBJ1-2; D may be TRBD1 (6 bases). The germline V and J ends were trimmed by 8 bases and 2 bases, with 12 bases remaining between them. CDR3 length: 13 residues. CDR3 amino acids: CASGSDSNYGYTF. The CDR3 bases are TGTGCCAGCGGGTCGGACAGCAACTATGGCTACACCTTC.

The J gene is TRBJ1-5, the V gene TRBV27, with no clear D. Trimming pared 5 bases from V and 3 bases from J, leaving 8 bases between. Germline V gene sequence: CDR1 MNHEY, CDR2 SMNVEV (reference sequence). This CDR3 contains 13 residues. The CDR3 loop reads CASSRTHNQPQHF. The CDR3 DNA follows: TGTGCCAGCAGTAGAACCCACAATCAGCCCCAGCATTTT.

This clonotype was detected ten times or more. The V gene is TRBV12-3 or TRBV12-4, the J gene TRBJ2-2, with TRBD1 identical over 7 bases. Losses at the gene ends were 6 bases for V and 13 bases for J; bases not matched to a gene: 14. This CDR3 comprises 14 residues. CDR3 loop: CASSRTGVMRGLFF. In nucleotides, the CDR3 is TGTGCCAGCAGCCGCACAGGGGTCATGAGGGGGCTGTTTTTT.

This clonotype was detected many times. V gene TRBV7-9 combines with J gene TRBJ1-1, with 8 bases lining up with TRBD1. Looked up from germline, CDR1 is SEHNR and CDR2 is FQNEAQ (reference sequence). The ends lost 0 bases at V and 3 bases at J; junction bases unmatched: 12. The length of the CDR3 is 18 residues. The CDR3 nucleotides are TGTGCCAGCAGCTTAGCGTTGCGGCTTGGACAGGGAGACACTGAAGCTTTCTTT. Translated: CASSLALRLGQGDTEAFF. The full variable domain, rest sourced from reference TRBV7-9 and TRBJ1-1, is DTGVSQNPRHKITKRGQNVTFRCDPISEHNRLYWYRQTLGQGPEFLTYFQNEAQLEKSRLLSDRFSAERPKGSFSTLEIQRTEQGDSAMYLCASSLALRLGQGDTEAFFGQGTRLTVV.

For this clonotype: A much larger clone differs by one base, so this may be a read error. The chain links TRBV6-8 to TRBJ2-7; D possibly corresponds to TRBD1 (6 bases). The CDR3 is 14 amino acids. Germline V CDR1 and CDR2: MNHGY, SAAAGT. CDR3 region: CASSYSGGYNEQNF. The CDR3 nucleotides read TGTGCCAGCAGTTACTCTGGGGGCTATAACGAGCAGAACTTC.

The table lists this clonotype with many counts. The chain has TRBV5-1 and TRBJ1-2; unclear D gene. Germline CDR1 reads SGHRS; CDR2 reads YFSETQ. V lost 2 bases to trimming and J lost 5 bases, with 7 bases between them. CDR3 size: 12 residues. This CDR3 reads CASSFDQYGYTF. The CDR3 DNA follows: TGCGCCAGCAGCTTCGACCAGTATGGCTACACCTTC.

This clonotype was observed at least ten times. CDR3 protein: CASSSSRVGRETQYF. The CDR3 DNA follows: TGTGCCAGCAGTTCCTCCAGGGTAGGGCGTGAGACCCAGTACTTC. This chain links TRBV28 with TRBJ2-5; D perhaps matches TRBD1 (5 bases). The CDR3 extends over 15 amino acids. Between the trimmed V and J ends, which lost 4 bases and 5 bases, there was a span of 17 bases. The germline V gene has CDR1 MDHEN and CDR2 SYDVKM.

The rearrangement links TRBV6-2 or TRBV6-3 to TRBJ2-1; D gene unclear. CDR1 and CDR2 (germline): MNHEY, SVGEGT. Between the trimmed V and J ends, which lost 0 bases and 9 bases, there was a span of 6 bases. The CDR3 consists of 12 residues. The CDR3 here is CASSYSTVEQFF. CDR3 coding DNA: TGTGCCAGCAGTTACTCGACGGTTGAGCAGTTCTTC.

The chain employs TRBV3-1 and TRBJ2-6, with D unclear. Germline V lookup: CDR1 LGHDT, CDR2 YNNKEL (reference sequence). Trimming removed 2 bases from V and 4 bases from J, with 18 bases in between. This CDR3 spans 18 amino acids. CDR3 protein: CASSQIEAATLGANVLTF. In DNA, the CDR3 is TGTGCCAGCAGCCAAATAGAAGCCGCCACTTTGGGGGCCAACGTCCTGACTTTC.

The chain joins TRBV7-9 to TRBJ2-1, with 9 nucleotides matching TRBD1. This CDR3 contains 15 residues. The germline V gene encodes CDR1 SEHNR and CDR2 FQNEAQ (reference sequence). V shed 5 bases and J 4 bases; nucleotides not matched to a gene: 6. Written as DNA, the CDR3 is TGTGCCAGCAGCCCGGGACAGGGAATTTACAATGAGCAGTTCTTC. This codes for CASSPGQGIYNEQFF.

This clonotype was observed a few times. The junction does not match germline at one end; this may be a read error. The V and J genes are TRBV7-6 and TRBJ1-1, with unresolved D. The CDR3 has 13 residues. Germline V gene data show CDR1 as SGHVS and CDR2 as FNYEAQ. The CDR3 DNA reads as TGTGCCAGCAGCCGAGACCGGGTGAACACTGAAGCTTTT. It encodes CASSRDRVNTEAF.